The following is a T cell receptor (beta chain) sequence with its context. Its antigen is not yet known. Per-base qualities were not stored, and no clone one base away is much larger. This entry is derived from a study of spatial heterogeneity in lung cancer (dated by TCRdb to the late 2010s). Study-wide context: Beta-chain transcripts were consistently detected in greater numbers than alpha-chain transcripts, which likely reflects a higher abundance of beta-chain transcripts. In the raw uncorrected reads, each unique combination of TCR and UMI appeared on average more than ten times. At surgery, roughly 220 tumor regions, 61 to 75 matched nontumor lung samples and 56 PBMC samples were TCR-sequenced for both alpha and beta chains. The study linked features of the TCR repertoire to counts of nonsynonymous mutations, which were determined by whole-exome sequencing of tumor tissue. In non-small cell lung cancer, the study quantitatively compared TCR alpha and beta repertoires across several tumor regions, matched nontumor lung, and blood.

Study-wide conclusions, independent of this receptor: Additional single-cell paired TCR alpha and beta sequencing was considered necessary to confirm, at a functional level, the hypothesis that regional TCRs recognize regional mutations. Ubiquitous expanded tumor TCRs were detected in blood more often at tumor resection than at routine follow-up.

Trimming takes 1 base off V and 0 bases off J; junction bases not matched to a gene: 9. The CDR3, from cysteine to phenylalanine, totals 18 residues. CDR3 DNA only is kept here, 54 bases in frame from base 1. The germline V gene sets CDR1 to MGHRA and CDR2 to YSYEKL. The intended sense of this specimen's time point label: sample taken at primary tumor resection. Without any cell sorting, TCR sequencing was performed on whole RNA extracted either from tumor and nontumor lung tissue or from cryopreserved PBMC samples. Samples were obtained from over 70 patients with early-stage, untreated non-small cell lung cancer from the lung TRACERx cohort. A patient was chosen for TCR sequencing only when enough RNA was available from at least two tumor regions. The library was obtained by 5' RACE. The listed sequencing device is NextSeq 500. In the TCR library protocol, a unique molecular identifier was attached to each TCR cDNA molecule so that PCR and sequencing errors could be corrected. The published analysis was carried out like this. TCR identification, UMI-based error correction and CDR3 extraction were performed with Decombinator tools. Expanded TCRs were defined as those above a frequency of 2 per 1,000, corresponding to the top 1% of the tumor frequency distribution. Rényi diversity was computed with the R vegan package after subsampling each repertoire 100 times to 5,000 TCRs. CDR3 similarity networks were constructed using string-kernel similarity of amino acid triplets, with links drawn between CDR3s whose pairwise similarity was above 0.82. TCRdb reprocessed the public reads (quality trimming at Q25 with fastp, clone calling with MiXCR) and kept in-frame beta chains. Here each entry gathers all rows of one CDR3 protein and keeps the most common genes and DNA. The V and J calls follow TCRdb's processing rather than the paper's. A total of some 52,000 distinct CDR3 sequences appear in this sample, roughly 7% of them only once. The biggest ten clones account for about 3% of the sample.

The V and J genes are TRBV4-1 and TRBJ2-3, with 8 middle bases fitting TRBD2. This clonotype was sampled from a female donor with early-stage non-small cell lung cancer. The sample consisted of PBMCs, taken at surgery. The CDR3 protein sequence reads: CASSQVAPGGRSTDTQYF. In nucleotides, the sequence is TGCGCCAGCAGCCAAGTTGCCCCGGGGGGGCGAAGCACAGATACGCAGTATTTT.